The 12 T cell receptor beta chains reported below all come from one sample, sequenced in a study of cytomegalovirus exposure and HLA in healthy donors. Clones were read by immunoSEQ multiplex PCR, and TCRdb kept only the in-frame ones, dropping some. The sample shows fewer than 120,000 clones, approximately 90% of them seen only once. The specimen sequenced was PBMCs. These receptor sequences come from a woman aged 18-30 years in good health and CMV-seronegative.

The V call is TRBV30, the J call TRBJ2-7; possibly TRBD2 for D (5 bases). The CDR3 is 16 residues long. From germline, CDR1 is GTSNPN and CDR2 SVGIG (reference sequence). V shed 0 bases and J shed 4 bases, with 19 bases lying between them. CDR3: CAWSVPEGYLTYEQYF. CDR3 nucleotides: TGTGCCTGGAGTGTACCCGAGGGTTACCTTACTTACGAGCAGTACTTC.

The V and J genes are TRBV16 and TRBJ2-3; weak D call: TRBD1 (5 bases). This CDR3 region has 15 residues. The germline V gene encodes CDR1 KGHSY and CDR2 FQNENV. The V end was cut by 2 bases, the J end by 3 bases, with 12 bases between. The chain's CDR3 is CASSQRQGWTDTQYF. The CDR3 DNA reads TGTGCCAGCAGCCAAAGGCAGGGATGGACAGATACGCAGTATTTT.

The rearrangement joins TRBV2 to TRBJ1-1; D is uncertain. The CDR3 is 10 residues long. Looked up from germline, CDR1 is SNHLY and CDR2 is FYNNEI. The V and J ends lost 11 bases and 9 bases respectively, with 13 bases between them. The CDR3 nucleotides read TGTGCCCAGGTGGAAGGCCAAGCTTTCTTT. This gives the protein CAQVEGQAFF. The full variable domain, rest sourced from reference TRBV2 and TRBJ1-1, is EPEVTQTPSHQVTQMGQEVILRCVPISNHLYFYWYRQILGQKVEFLVSFYNNEISEKSEIFDDQFSVERPDGSNFTLKIRSTKLEDSAMYFCAQVEGQAFFGQGTRLTVV.

This clone was observed a handful of times. The chain carries TRBV6-7 and TRBJ1-2, with 9 bases that match TRBD1. TRBV6-7 is an ORF, and what it does is uncertain. The CDR3 runs 15 residues. Trimming at V came to 7 bases and at J to 8 bases, leaving 14 bases not matched to a gene. The CDR3 reads CASNPPPDRGGGYTF. CDR3 sequence (DNA): TGTGCCAGCAATCCTCCCCCGGACAGGGGCGGGGGCTACACCTTC.

The chain couples TRBV5-1 to TRBJ2-1; TRBD1 aligns across 9 bases. V trimming: 3 bases; J trimming: 4 bases; junction bases outside the gene matches: 5. CDR3 length equals 15 residues. Germline loops: CDR1 SGHRS, CDR2 YFSETQ. The DNA of the CDR3 is TGCGCCAGCAGCTCGTGGGACAGGGTTTACAATGAGCAGTTCTTC. It encodes CASSSWDRVYNEQFF.

The rearrangement joins TRBV4-3 to TRBJ2-1; 7 positions agree with TRBD1. The CDR3 has 15 residues. V shed 1 base and J 1 base; nucleotides not matched to a gene: 1. The germline gives CDR1 LGHNA, CDR2 YSLEER. CDR3 nucleotides: TGCGCCAGCAGCCAAGCGGGACAGTCCTACAATGAGCAGTTCTTC. Its translation: CASSQAGQSYNEQFF.

This chain uses TRBV4-3 with TRBJ2-5, with TRBD1 matching over 11 bases. The trim removed 1 base at V and 1 base at J, leaving 8 bases unmatched. Germline assignment: CDR1 LGHNA and CDR2 YSLEER. The length of the CDR3 is 18 residues. The CDR3 coding sequence is TGCGCCAGCAGCCAAGTACAAAGGACAGGGGGCTTCCAAGAGACCCAGTACTTC. It is translated as CASSQVQRTGGFQETQYF.

The rearrangement links TRBV28 to TRBJ2-3; TRBD1 aligns across 8 bases. This CDR3 has 14 amino acids. In germline, CDR1 is MDHEN, CDR2 SYDVKM. V shed 3 bases and J 2 bases; nucleotides not matched to a gene: 1. DNA of the CDR3: TGTGCCAGCAGTTTGGGACAGGACACAGATACGCAGTATTTT. Translating gives CASSLGQDTDTQYF.

The chain employs TRBV10-3 and TRBJ1-5; D is undetermined. Trimming cost V 10 bases and J 4 bases, with 14 bases left between them. CDR3 length: 13 residues. The germline V gene has CDR1 ENHRY and CDR2 SYGVKD. Written as DNA, the CDR3 is TGTGCCACGACTGGTAGTTTTAATCAGCCCCAGCATTTT. This translates into CATTGSFNQPQHF.

This clone was counted once. The chain links TRBV7-2 to TRBJ1-2, with 7 bases aligning to TRBD1. The CDR3 has 14 amino acids. The ends lost 3 bases at V and 6 bases at J; junction bases unmatched: 7. Germline V gene data show CDR1 as SGHTA and CDR2 as FQGNSA. Here the CDR3 reads CASSLTTGEHGYTF. In DNA, the CDR3 is TGTGCCAGCAGCTTGACCACAGGGGAGCATGGCTACACCTTC. The complete variable domain, with remaining parts taken from reference TRBV7-2 and TRBJ1-2, reads GAGVSQSPSNKVTEKGKDVELRCDPISGHTALYWYRQSLGQGLEFLIYFQGNSAPDKSGLPSDRFSAERTGGSVSTLTIQRTQQEDSAVYLCASSLTTGEHGYTFGSGTRLTVV.

This rearrangement joins TRBV5-6 to TRBJ2-5; D is unresolved. CDR3 size: 18 residues. From germline, CDR1 is SGHDT and CDR2 YYEEEE. V was clipped by 3 bases and J by 0 bases, with 21 bases between them. CDR3 nucleotide sequence: TGTGCCAGCAGCTCTGGCCCCGCCCTGTCCTTGTACCAAGAGACCCAGTACTTC. It is translated as CASSSGPALSLYQETQYF.

This chain links TRBV6-4 with TRBJ1-6; no reliable D call. V dropped 2 bases and J dropped 8 bases, with 10 bases sitting between them. CDR3 size: 14 residues. Germline lookup yields CDR1 MRHNA and CDR2 SNTAGT. The CDR3 DNA reads as TGTGCCAGCAGTGACAGGGAGTTTGATTCACCCCTCCACTTT. Protein product: CASSDREFDSPLHF.